Sequencing of this T cell receptor (beta chain) was carried out in a study of T cell responses to AZD1222 COVID-19 vaccine. Study findings and constraints: There were repertoire samples only from the period after the peak T cell response.

The method was immunoSEQ multiplex PCR; TCRdb's version includes in-frame clones alone and lacks a portion of them. Of 150,000 to 200,000 clones in the sample, 80% to 95% are singletons; the top ten hold roughly 1.2%. On this clone: Its antigen is not identified.

With 6 bases clipped from V and 6 bases from J, the junction kept 7 bases outside the gene matches. The CDR3 consists of 16 residues. Germline values: CDR1 MDHEN, CDR2 SYDVKM. Sequences were derived from peripheral blood, sampled 28 days after the second AZD1222 dose. The chain joins TRBV28 to TRBJ2-2, with 13 bases matching TRBD2. This sequence originates from an adult who received the AZD1222 COVID-19 vaccine. CDR3: CASRTGLAGEAGELFF. CDR3 nucleotides: TGTGCCAGCAGGACAGGACTAGCGGGAGAGGCCGGGGAGCTGTTTTTT.